This T cell receptor beta chain came from a study of early T cells in non-severe SARS-CoV-2 infection. Across the study: The sequenced material was bulk RNA from unsorted whole blood, and its chains were unpaired.

Trimming removed 4 bases from V and 2 bases from J, with 20 bases in between. Germline CDR1 DFQATT, CDR2 SNEGSKA (reference sequence). CDR3 size: 16 residues. In TCRdb, the 5' RACE reads were re-called with MiXCR into one record per CDR3 protein. The table lists more than 80,000 distinct CDR3 sequences, approximately 17% of them singletons. This clonotype has more than one count but fewer than ten. The sequence derives from an adult who was a healthcare worker with PCR-confirmed SARS-CoV-2 infection or an uninfected control (not recorded which). The chain employs TRBV20-1 and TRBJ1-1; D is uncertain. What was sequenced was whole blood. CDR3 nucleotides: TGCAGTGCTAAAGGCAGGCCCCGACTCTTTAACACTGAAGCTTTCTTT. Translated, it gives CSAKGRPRLFNTEAFF.